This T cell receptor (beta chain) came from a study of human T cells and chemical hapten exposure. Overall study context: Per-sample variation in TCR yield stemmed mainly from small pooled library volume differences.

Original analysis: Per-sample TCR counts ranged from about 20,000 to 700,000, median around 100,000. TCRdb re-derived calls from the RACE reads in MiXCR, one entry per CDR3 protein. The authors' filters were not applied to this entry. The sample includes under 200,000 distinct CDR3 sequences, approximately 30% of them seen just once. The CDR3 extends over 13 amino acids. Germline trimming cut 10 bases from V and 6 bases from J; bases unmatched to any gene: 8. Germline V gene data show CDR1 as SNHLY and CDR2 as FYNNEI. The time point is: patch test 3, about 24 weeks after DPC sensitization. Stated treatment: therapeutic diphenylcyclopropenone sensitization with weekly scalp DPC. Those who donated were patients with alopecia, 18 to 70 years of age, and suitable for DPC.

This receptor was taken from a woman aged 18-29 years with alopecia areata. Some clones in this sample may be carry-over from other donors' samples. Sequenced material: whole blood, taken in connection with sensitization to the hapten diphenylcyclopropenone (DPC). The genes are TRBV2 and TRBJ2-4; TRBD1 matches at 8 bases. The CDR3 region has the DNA TGTGCCACCAAGAAAGGACAGGGAAACATTCAGTACTTC. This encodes CATKKGQGNIQYF.